Listed below are T cell receptor beta chains from one sample, sequenced in a study of blood T cell repertoires in COVID-19. Sequencing was performed with immunoSEQ multiplex PCR; in TCRdb, only in-frame clones are kept and a portion is missing. The sample lists over 85,000 clones; around nine tenths were seen once. The sample consisted of peripheral blood. These TCRs come from a woman of 80 years or more with active COVID-19. The CDR3 runs from the conserved cysteine through the conserved F or W. Each record gives: V gene, D gene, J gene, clone size, CDR3 protein, CDR3 DNA. A D gene is named only where the DNA matches it firmly. Clone size is shown for a subset of rows, as once, few, many or a class of expanded clone.

>TRBV11-2|-|TRBJ2-2|-
CASSSGLNTGELFF
TGTGCCAGCAGCTCGGGACTTAACACCGGGGAGCTGTTTTTT
>TRBV28|-|TRBJ2-3|-
CASFGAGRTDTQYF
TGTGCCAGTTTTGGGGCAGGGCGGACAGATACGCAGTATTTT
>TRBV5-5|TRBD2|TRBJ2-5|-
CASSQGLAVLQETQYF
TGTGCCAGCAGCCAGGGACTAGCGGTCCTTCAGGAGACCCAGTACTTC
>TRBV21-1|-|TRBJ2-1|-
CASSKGLAGMVFYNEQFF
TGTGCCAGCAGCAAAGGGCTAGCGGGAATGGTTTTCTACAATGAGCAGTTCTTC
>TRBV29-1|-|TRBJ1-1|few
CSVEDQQATEAFF
TGCAGCGTTGAAGATCAGCAGGCAACTGAAGCTTTCTTT
>TRBV6-5|-|TRBJ2-5|-
CASSQGLQETQYF
TGTGCCAGCAGTCAGGGGCTCCAAGAGACCCAGTACTTC
>TRBV28|-|TRBJ2-5|-
CASSFLTSSHYRGETQYF
TGTGCCAGCAGTTTTTTGACTAGCTCCCATTATAGGGGGGAGACCCAGTACTTC
>TRBV11-3|-|TRBJ2-3|-
CASSLGWGEATDTQYF
TGTGCCAGCAGCTTAGGATGGGGGGAGGCCACAGATACGCAGTATTTT
>TRBV11-2|TRBD1|TRBJ2-2|once
CASSSTGGPTGELFF
TGTGCCAGCAGCTCGACAGGGGGCCCCACCGGGGAGCTGTTTTTT
>TRBV2|TRBD1|TRBJ1-2|-
CASGTGIYGYTF
TGTGCCAGCGGGACAGGGATCTATGGCTACACCTTC
>TRBV27|TRBD1|TRBJ2-3|once
CASRPTGALVSDTQYF
TGTGCCAGCAGGCCTACAGGGGCCTTAGTTTCAGATACGCAGTATTTT
>TRBV6-1|-|TRBJ1-5|-
CASSEALRGAPSQPQHF
TGTGCCAGCAGTGAAGCGCTTCGGGGGGCCCCATCCCAGCCCCAGCATTTT
>TRBV6-5|TRBD1|TRBJ2-1|-
CASTVGDRAYNEQFF
TGTGCCAGCACCGTCGGAGACAGGGCCTACAATGAGCAGTTCTTC
>TRBV6-5|-|TRBJ2-1|-
CASSYFGADNEQFF
TGTGCCAGCAGTTACTTCGGTGCGGACAATGAGCAGTTCTTC
>TRBV5-4|TRBD2|TRBJ2-1|-
CASSLYGRAMDEQFF
TGTGCCAGCAGCTTGTACGGGAGGGCCATGGATGAGCAGTTCTTC
>TRBV18|TRBD2|TRBJ2-2|-
CASSRSTSGSTGELFF
TGTGCCAGCTCACGCTCGACTAGCGGGAGCACCGGGGAGCTGTTTTTT
>TRBV5-1|TRBD2|TRBJ2-5|-
CASSLSSGMRQETQYF
TGCGCCAGCAGCTTGTCTAGCGGGATGAGGCAAGAGACCCAGTACTTC
>TRBV28|-|TRBJ2-1|-
CASSLYRAFGDEQFF
TGTGCCAGCAGTTTATACAGGGCGTTTGGGGATGAGCAGTTCTTC
>TRBV15|-|TRBJ2-1|-
CATSRDLGGRDEQFF
TGTGCCACCAGCAGAGATTTGGGGGGAAGGGATGAGCAGTTCTTC
>TRBV18|-|TRBJ2-1|-
CASSPVGAHNEQFF
TGTGCCAGCTCACCCGTAGGAGCACACAATGAGCAGTTCTTC
>TRBV7-6|-|TRBJ2-3|-
CASSLRDSEGDTQYF
TGTGCCAGCAGCTTAAGGGACTCCGAGGGCGATACGCAGTATTTT
>TRBV6-5|TRBD2|TRBJ2-5|-
CASSRLAGETQYF
TGTGCCAGCAGTCGCTTAGCGGGAGAGACCCAGTACTTC
>TRBV5-5|TRBD2|TRBJ2-1|few
CASQRWGRENEQFF
TGTGCCAGCCAACGATGGGGGAGGGAGAATGAGCAGTTCTTC
>TRBV4-1|-|TRBJ1-1|-
CAIGKASGDTEAFF
TGCGCGATCGGGAAGGCGTCGGGGGACACTGAAGCTTTCTTT
>TRBV5-1|-|TRBJ2-1|-
CASSLSISSYNEQFF
TGCGCCAGCAGCTTGAGCATTAGCTCCTACAATGAGCAGTTCTTC
>TRBV5-4|-|TRBJ2-3|once
CASSSSVPYSTDTQYF
TGTGCCAGCAGCTCGTCAGTACCATATAGCACAGATACGCAGTATTTT
>TRBV7-2|-|TRBJ2-3|few
CASSATSPPDTQYF
TGTGCCAGCAGCGCGACTAGTCCTCCAGATACGCAGTATTTT
>TRBV4-1|TRBD2|TRBJ2-2|-
CASSHSGRGTGELFF
TGCGCCAGCAGCCACAGCGGGAGGGGTACCGGGGAGCTGTTTTTT
>TRBV7-3|-|TRBJ2-2|-
CASSARGRDTGELFF
TGTGCCAGCTCCGCCAGGGGCCGGGACACCGGGGAGCTGTTTTTT
>TRBV7-2|-|TRBJ1-2|-
CASSLAVVLRGYTF
TGTGCCAGCAGCTTAGCGGTCGTCTTGAGGGGCTACACCTTC
>TRBV7-2|-|TRBJ2-7|-
CASSLKAGSYEQYF
TGTGCCAGCAGCTTAAAGGCAGGGTCATACGAGCAGTACTTC
>TRBV11-2|-|TRBJ2-7|few
CASSLGSGAEQYF
TGTGCCAGCAGCTTAGGATCTGGGGCCGAGCAGTACTTC